This T cell receptor (beta chain) is drawn from a study of blood T cell repertoires in COVID-19. On the study more broadly: Sample material is recorded as cDNA or gDNA derived from T cells, B-cell-depleted T cells, or PBMCs.

Grouping used clinical history reported by participants in a survey and questionnaire. Clones were read by immunoSEQ multiplex PCR, and TCRdb kept only the in-frame ones, dropping some. The table includes about 270,000 clones, about 90% detected once. Germline V gives CDR1 MDHEN, CDR2 SYDVKM. V was pared by 6 bases and J by 0 bases, with 8 bases of the junction left unmatched. The CDR3 is 16 residues long. Material: PBMCs or T cells enriched from blood (not recorded which). The V call is TRBV28, the J call TRBJ2-1; 7 bases align to TRBD1. The receptor was derived from a woman aged 25 to 39 with acute COVID-19. CDR3 in amino acids: CASSSGTASSYNEQFF. The DNA of the CDR3 is TGTGCCAGCAGCTCCGGGACAGCCTCCTCCTACAATGAGCAGTTCTTC.